This T cell receptor beta chain was identified in a study of long-term antiretroviral therapy in people with HIV. General study points: Compared with controls, HIV repertoires showed narrower CDR3 length ranges.

The V end was cut by 2 bases, the J end by 2 bases, with 10 bases between. Germline V gives CDR1 SEHNR, CDR2 FQNEAQ (reference sequence). The CDR3 extends over 15 amino acids. On this clone itself: The antigen is not known.

The assay, immunoSEQ v3.0, was run at survey level. TCRdb's table, derived via immunoSEQ multiplex PCR, lists solely in-frame clones and lacks some. The sample carries about 36,000 clones, 80% recorded once. The sample consisted of unsorted PBMCs, taken 3.4 years after starting antiretroviral therapy. This chain uses TRBV7-9 with TRBJ2-4, with D perhaps matching TRBD1 (6 bases). The receptor was derived from a man younger than 45 with HIV. The CDR3 loop is CASSLIGQSKNIQYF. For the CDR3, the DNA is TGTGCCAGCAGCTTAATAGGACAGTCCAAAAACATTCAGTACTTC. The full variable domain, its missing parts supplied by reference TRBV7-9 and TRBJ2-4, is DTGVSQNPRHKITKRGQNVTFRCDPISEHNRLYWYRQTLGQGPEFLTYFQNEAQLEKSRLLSDRFSAERPKGSFSTLEIQRTEQGDSAMYLCASSLIGQSKNIQYFGAGTRLSVL.